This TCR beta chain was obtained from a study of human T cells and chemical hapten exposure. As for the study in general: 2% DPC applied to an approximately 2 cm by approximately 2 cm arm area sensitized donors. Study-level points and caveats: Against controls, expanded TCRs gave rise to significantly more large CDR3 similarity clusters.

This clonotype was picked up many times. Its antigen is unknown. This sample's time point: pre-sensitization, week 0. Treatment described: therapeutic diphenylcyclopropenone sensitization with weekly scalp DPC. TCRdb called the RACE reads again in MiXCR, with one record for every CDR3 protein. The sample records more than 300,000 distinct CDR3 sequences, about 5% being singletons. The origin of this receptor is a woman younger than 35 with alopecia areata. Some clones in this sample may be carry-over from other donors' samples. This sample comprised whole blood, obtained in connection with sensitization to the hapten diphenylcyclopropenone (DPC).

CDR3 region: CSASSSDRGRDEQYF. CDR3 nucleotides: TGCAGTGCTAGCTCCTCCGACAGGGGGCGCGACGAGCAGTACTTC. The J gene is TRBJ2-7, the V gene TRBV20-1; 10 bases map to TRBD1. The CDR3 spans 15 residues. V gave up 3 bases and J gave up 5 bases; unmatched junction bases: 10. Germline loops: CDR1 DFQATT, CDR2 SNEGSKA (reference sequence).